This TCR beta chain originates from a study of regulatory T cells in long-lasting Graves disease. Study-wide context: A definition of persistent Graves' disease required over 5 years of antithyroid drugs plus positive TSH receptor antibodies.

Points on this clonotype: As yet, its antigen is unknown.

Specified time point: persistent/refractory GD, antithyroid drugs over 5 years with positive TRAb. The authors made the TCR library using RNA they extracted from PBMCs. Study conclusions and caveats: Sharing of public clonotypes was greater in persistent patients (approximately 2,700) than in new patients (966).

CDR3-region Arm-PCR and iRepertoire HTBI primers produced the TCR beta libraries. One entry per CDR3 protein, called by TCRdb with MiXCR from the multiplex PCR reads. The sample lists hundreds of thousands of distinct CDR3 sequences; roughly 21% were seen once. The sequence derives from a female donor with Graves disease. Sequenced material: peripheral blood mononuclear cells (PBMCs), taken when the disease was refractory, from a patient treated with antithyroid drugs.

The CDR3 here is CAISESAGGRSNQPQHF. The CDR3 DNA follows: TGTGCCATCAGTGAGTCTGCGGGGGGCCGGAGCAATCAGCCCCAGCATTTT. The chain joins TRBV10-3 to TRBJ1-5; tentative D call: TRBD1 (6 bases). CDR3 length equals 17 residues. Trimming took off 0 bases at V and 1 base at J, with 13 bases between the two ends. The V gene's germline CDR1 is ENHRY and CDR2 SYGVKD.